What follows are 23 T cell receptor beta chains derived from one specimen sequenced in a study of CD8 T cells in ankylosing spondylitis. Findings of the study overall: Typical of ankylosing spondylitis blood, it appeared, was a TCR beta motif of eight highly homologous variants.

Which antigens these TCRs recognize remains unknown. TCRdb fed the 5' RACE reads into MiXCR, producing one record per CDR3 protein. The sample has 200,000 to 250,000 distinct CDR3 sequences, 18% seen once. The sequencing sample was made of blood, either unsorted or a sorted T cell fraction (not recorded which). Receptor source: a male donor with ankylosing spondylitis.

The chain has TRBV27 and TRBJ1-2; 8 bases fit TRBD1. V trimming: 7 bases; J trimming: 1 base; junction bases outside the gene matches: 8. CDR3 length: 15 amino acids. Germline-derived CDR1 and CDR2 are MNHEY and SMNVEV (reference sequence). CDR3: CASKTRDRSNYGYTF. The DNA for the CDR3 is TGTGCCAGCAAGACTCGGGACAGGAGTAACTATGGCTACACCTTC.

The chain links TRBV28 to TRBJ2-1; maybe TRBD1 (6 bases). In germline, CDR1 is MDHEN, CDR2 SYDVKM. The CDR3 has 14 residues. V shed 5 bases and J shed 5 bases, with 13 bases lying between them. CDR3 DNA: TGTGCCAGCAGTCTCACCCCAGGGGACAATGAGCAGTTCTTC. It codes for CASSLTPGDNEQFF.

This clonotype showed up many times. The chain uses TRBV4-2 and TRBJ2-7, with 8 bases lining up with TRBD1. The germline gives CDR1 LGHNA, CDR2 YNFKEQ. The CDR3 runs to 16 residues. V gave up 0 bases and J gave up 5 bases; unmatched junction bases: 9. The CDR3 DNA follows: TGTGCCAGCAGCCAAGAACCCGGACAGGGAGTCCACGAGCAGTACTTC. Protein sequence: CASSQEPGQGVHEQYF.

This clonotype turned up a few times. V gene TRBV29-1 combines with J gene TRBJ2-5; tentatively, D is TRBD2 (5 bases). Looked up from germline, CDR1 is SQVTM and CDR2 is ANQGSEA. V was cut by 6 bases and J by 4 bases, with 12 bases left in between. This CDR3 comprises 12 residues. CDR3 in amino acids: CSVVDEGETQYF. The CDR3 bases are TGCAGCGTAGTTGACGAGGGAGAGACCCAGTACTTC.

The chain uses TRBV7-2 and TRBJ1-5; D gene ambiguous. Germline CDR1 is SGHTA and CDR2 is FQGNSA. The ends were cut back, 2 bases at V and 4 bases at J, with 9 bases in the middle. The CDR3 sequence is 14 residues long. CDR3 in DNA: TGTGCCAGCAGCTTAAGTGTAGATAATCAGCCCCAGCATTTT. Protein sequence: CASSLSVDNQPQHF.

The chain is built from TRBV27 and TRBJ1-1; D not resolved. CDR3 length: 14 residues. Trimming shortened V by 5 bases and J by 7 bases, and 17 bases separated the two germline ends. CDR1 MNHEY and CDR2 SMNVEV come from the germline V gene (reference sequence). For the CDR3, the DNA is TGTGCCAGCAGTCCAAATTCCGGCCGCGATGAAGCTTTCTTT. Its protein is CASSPNSGRDEAFF.

CDR3 in amino acids: CASMEVAGLGGTDTQYF. In nucleotides, the CDR3 is TGTGCCAGCATGGAGGTAGCGGGGTTGGGGGGCACAGATACGCAGTATTTT. This chain joins TRBV27 and TRBJ2-3, with 8 bases aligning to TRBD2. The germline V gene encodes CDR1 MNHEY and CDR2 SMNVEV (reference sequence). The CDR3 consists of 17 residues. V dropped 7 bases and J dropped 1; count of bases not matched to a gene: 13.

This clonotype was detected only a few times. The rearrangement links TRBV11-2 to TRBJ2-1; perhaps TRBD1 as D (8 bases). V shed 4 bases and J shed 4 bases, with 23 bases lying between them. The germline CDR1 and CDR2 sequences are SGHAT and FQNNGV. The CDR3 loop spans 18 amino acids. The chain's CDR3 is CASSSRGGQVSRYNEQFF. CDR3 in DNA: TGTGCCAGCAGCTCAAGGGGGGGACAGGTCTCTCGGTACAATGAGCAGTTCTTC. Using reference TRBV11-2 and TRBJ2-1 for the parts outside the CDR3, the full variable domain is EAGVAQSPRYKIIEKRQSVAFWCNPISGHATLYWYQQILGQGPKLLIQFQNNGVVDDSQLPKDRFSAERLKGVDSTLKIQPAKLEDSAVYLCASSSRGGQVSRYNEQFFGPGTRLTVL.

This clonotype showed up just a few times. The genes are TRBV7-2 and TRBJ2-1; perhaps TRBD1 as D (5 bases). Germline-derived CDR1 and CDR2 are SGHTA and FQGNSA. V dropped 3 bases and J dropped 5 bases, with 14 bases sitting between them. This CDR3 region has 15 residues. The CDR3 region is CASSFDSMGHNEQFF. The CDR3 DNA is TGTGCCAGCAGCTTTGATAGCATGGGGCACAATGAGCAGTTCTTC.

V and J are TRBV7-8 and TRBJ2-1; TRBD2 matches at 12 bases. Germline values: CDR1 SGHVS, CDR2 FQNEAQ. The V segment lost 3 bases and the J segment 8 bases; nucleotides outside the gene matches: 8. This CDR3 has 16 residues. CDR3 DNA: TGTGCCAGCAGCTTTTTTGGGACTAGCGGGTTGGATGAGCAGTTCTTC. It encodes CASSFFGTSGLDEQFF.

This clonotype was picked up a small number of times. V gene TRBV11-2 combines with J gene TRBJ2-2; 10 nucleotides line up with TRBD2. The CDR3 is 16 residues long. Germline lookup yields CDR1 SGHAT and CDR2 FQNNGV. With V trimmed by 6 bases and J by 6 bases, 10 bases remained unmatched. CDR3 residues: CASRDPKAGGPGELFF. The CDR3, as DNA: TGTGCCAGCAGGGACCCCAAAGCGGGAGGGCCCGGGGAGCTGTTTTTT.

The chain combines TRBV6-5 with TRBJ1-1; maybe TRBD1 (5 bases). V was cut by 2 bases and J by 4 bases, with 11 bases left in between. This CDR3 spans 14 amino acids. Germline CDR1 MNHEY, CDR2 SVGAGI. As DNA, the CDR3 is TGTGCCAGCAGTTACGGGTCTAGGGGCACTGAAGCTTTCTTT. Translated, it gives CASSYGSRGTEAFF.

The chain has TRBV6-1 and TRBJ2-1; D is unclear. The CDR3 loop spans 16 amino acids. From germline, CDR1 is MNHNS and CDR2 SASEGT. V was pared by 6 bases and J by 7 bases, with 22 bases between. The chain's CDR3 is CASREQPIGNRNEQFF. The CDR3, as DNA: TGTGCCAGCAGGGAACAGCCGATAGGTAATAGGAATGAGCAGTTCTTC.

This sequence joins TRBV29-1 and TRBJ1-2; maybe TRBD1 (5 bases). V lost 3 bases and J lost 4, with 6 bases in between. The germline V gene has CDR1 SQVTM and CDR2 ANQGSEA. The CDR3 loop spans 11 amino acids. The CDR3 region is CSVEGGYGYTF. The CDR3 DNA sequence: TGCAGCGTTGAGGGGGGCTATGGCTACACCTTC.

This clonotype was counted many times. The rearrangement uses TRBV29-1 and TRBJ2-7, with D maybe TRBD1 (6 bases). CDR1 and CDR2 from the germline V gene are SQVTM and ANQGSEA. Trimming stripped 6 bases from V and 5 bases from J, with 23 bases between. The CDR3 contains 15 residues. This CDR3 is CSVILQGQNLHEQYF. CDR3 DNA sequence: TGCAGCGTCATATTACAAGGACAGAACCTCCACGAGCAGTACTTC.

This clonotype was recorded a few times. The chain combines TRBV20-1 with TRBJ2-7; TRBD1 matches at 10 bases. There are 18 residues in the CDR3. Germline V gene sequence: CDR1 DFQATT, CDR2 SNEGSKA (reference sequence). V shed 6 bases, J shed 2 bases, and the junction held 19 bases outside the gene matches. Written as DNA, the CDR3 is TGCAGTGCAACCCCCGGGACAGGGGATCTGTCCACCCCCTACGAGCAGTACTTC. This sequence encodes CSATPGTGDLSTPYEQYF.

V and J are TRBV12-3 or TRBV12-4 and TRBJ2-1; TRBD1 is a possible D gene (5 bases). This CDR3 spans 15 amino acids. Trimming took off 7 bases at V and 8 bases at J, with 21 bases between the two ends. The CDR3 sequence is CASTPRQGSRDEQFF. The CDR3 nucleotides are TGTGCCAGCACCCCAAGGCAGGGCAGTAGAGATGAGCAGTTCTTC.

This clonotype was counted at least ten times. The J gene is TRBJ2-7, the V gene TRBV3-1; weak D call: TRBD2 (5 bases). CDR3 length equals 14 residues. CDR1 LGHDT and CDR2 YNNKEL come from the germline V gene (reference sequence). Trimming stripped 0 bases from V and 2 bases from J, with 8 bases between. DNA for the CDR3: TGTGCCAGCAGCCAAGACTCGGGAACCTACGAGCAGTACTTC. Amino acids: CASSQDSGTYEQYF.

This clonotype has only a few counts. V is TRBV15 and J is TRBJ2-2; the match to TRBD1 covers 10 bases. With V trimmed by 0 bases and J by 6 bases, 10 bases remained unmatched. The CDR3 contains 18 residues. Germline CDR1 reads LNHNV; CDR2 reads YYDKDF (reference sequence). The CDR3 reads CATSRDWPGTGESGELFF. The CDR3 nucleotides are TGTGCCACCAGCAGAGATTGGCCCGGGACAGGGGAGTCCGGGGAGCTGTTTTTT.

In its sample, this clonotype was seen many times. The chain carries TRBV9 and TRBJ2-1, with TRBD2 matching 12 bases. V dropped 2 bases and J dropped 7; count of bases not matched to a gene: 4. The germline CDR1 and CDR2 sequences are SGDLS and YYNGEE. This CDR3 has 15 residues. CDR3 coding DNA: TGTGCCAGCAGCGTGTCGGGACTAGCGGGTAATGAGCAGTTCTTC. It is translated as CASSVSGLAGNEQFF.

The sample holds a few counts of this clonotype. The chain has TRBV27 and TRBJ1-1, with no clear D. With 4 bases removed from V and 5 bases from J, the gap between germline ends came to 17 bases. The CDR3 covers 15 residues. In germline, CDR1 is MNHEY, CDR2 SMNVEV (reference sequence). The CDR3 loop is CASSSPGLRSTEAFF. The CDR3 coding sequence is TGTGCCAGCAGTTCCCCCGGTTTGAGGAGTACTGAAGCTTTCTTT.

This chain links TRBV5-5 with TRBJ2-7, with 7 bases aligning to TRBD1. V lost 4 bases and J lost 3; bases outside the gene matches: 13. Germline lookup yields CDR1 SGHKS and CDR2 YYEKEE (reference sequence). This CDR3 spans 16 amino acids. Here the CDR3 DNA reads TGTGCCAGCAGCCCCATCCCCGGGACAGCTTACTACGAGCAGTACTTC. The encoded protein is CASSPIPGTAYYEQYF.

A few counts support this clonotype. In DNA form, the CDR3 reads TGTGCCAGCAGCGTGGGACAGCCGATTGATGAAAAACTGTTTTTT. Translating gives CASSVGQPIDEKLFF. The rearrangement joins TRBV7-9 to TRBJ1-4; 7 bases fit TRBD1. The V segment lost 5 bases and the J segment 6 bases; nucleotides outside the gene matches: 9. CDR1 is SEHNR, CDR2 FQNEAQ, per germline (reference sequence). The CDR3 is 15 residues long.